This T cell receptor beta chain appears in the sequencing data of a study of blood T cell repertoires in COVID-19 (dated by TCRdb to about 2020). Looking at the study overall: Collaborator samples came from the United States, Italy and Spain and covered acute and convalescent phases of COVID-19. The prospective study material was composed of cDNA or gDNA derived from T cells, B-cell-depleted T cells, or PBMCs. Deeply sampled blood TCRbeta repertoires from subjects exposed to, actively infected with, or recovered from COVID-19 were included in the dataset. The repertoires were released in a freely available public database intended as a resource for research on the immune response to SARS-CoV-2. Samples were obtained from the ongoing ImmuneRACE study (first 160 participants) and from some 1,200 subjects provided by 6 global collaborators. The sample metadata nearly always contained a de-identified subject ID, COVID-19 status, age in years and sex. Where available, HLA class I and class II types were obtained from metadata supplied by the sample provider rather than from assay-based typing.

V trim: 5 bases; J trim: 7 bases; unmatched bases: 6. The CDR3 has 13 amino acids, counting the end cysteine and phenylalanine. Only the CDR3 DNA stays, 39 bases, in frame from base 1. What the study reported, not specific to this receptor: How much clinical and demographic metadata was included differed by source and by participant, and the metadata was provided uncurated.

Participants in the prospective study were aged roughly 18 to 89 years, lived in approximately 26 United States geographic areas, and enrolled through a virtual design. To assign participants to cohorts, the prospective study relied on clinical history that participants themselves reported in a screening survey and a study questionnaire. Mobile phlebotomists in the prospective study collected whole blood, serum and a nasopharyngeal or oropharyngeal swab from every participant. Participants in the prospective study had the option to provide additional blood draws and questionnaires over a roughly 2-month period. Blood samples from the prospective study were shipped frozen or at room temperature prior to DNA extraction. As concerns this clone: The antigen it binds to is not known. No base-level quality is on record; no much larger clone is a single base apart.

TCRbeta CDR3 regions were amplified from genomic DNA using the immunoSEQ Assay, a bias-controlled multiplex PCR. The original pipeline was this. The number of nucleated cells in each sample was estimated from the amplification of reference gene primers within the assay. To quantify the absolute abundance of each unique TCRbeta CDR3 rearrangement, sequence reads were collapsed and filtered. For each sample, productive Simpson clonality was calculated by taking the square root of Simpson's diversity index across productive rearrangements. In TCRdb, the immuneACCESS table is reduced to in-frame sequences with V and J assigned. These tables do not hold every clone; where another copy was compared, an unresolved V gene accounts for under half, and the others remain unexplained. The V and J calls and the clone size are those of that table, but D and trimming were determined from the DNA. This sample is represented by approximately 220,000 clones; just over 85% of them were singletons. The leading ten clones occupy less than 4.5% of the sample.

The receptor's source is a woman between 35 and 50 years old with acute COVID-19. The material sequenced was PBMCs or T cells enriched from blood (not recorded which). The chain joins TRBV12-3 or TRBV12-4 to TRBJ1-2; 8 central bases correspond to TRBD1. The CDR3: CASSVGQGGGYTF. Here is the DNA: TGTGCCAGCAGTGTAGGACAGGGAGGTGGCTACACCTTC.